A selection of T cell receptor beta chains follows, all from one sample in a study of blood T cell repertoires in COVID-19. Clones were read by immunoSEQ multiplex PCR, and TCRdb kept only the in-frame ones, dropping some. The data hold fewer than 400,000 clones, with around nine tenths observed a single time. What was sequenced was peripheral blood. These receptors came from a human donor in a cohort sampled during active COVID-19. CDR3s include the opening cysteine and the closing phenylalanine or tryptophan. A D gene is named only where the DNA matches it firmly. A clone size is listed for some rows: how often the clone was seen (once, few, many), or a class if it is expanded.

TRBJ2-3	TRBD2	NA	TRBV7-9	CASSSPPGLAGGLTDTQYF	TGTGCCAGCAGCTCACCGCCGGGACTAGCGGGGGGTTTGACAGATACGCAGTATTTT
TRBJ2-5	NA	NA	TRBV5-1	CASSPRGASQETQYF	TGCGCCAGCAGCCCCCGGGGGGCCTCTCAAGAGACCCAGTACTTC
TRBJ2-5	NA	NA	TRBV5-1	CASSDWTARETQYF	TGCGCCAGCAGCGACTGGACAGCTCGGGAGACCCAGTACTTC
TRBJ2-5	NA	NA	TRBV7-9	CASSLRGDGATETQYF	TGTGCCAGCAGCTTAAGAGGTGACGGAGCAACGGAGACCCAGTACTTC
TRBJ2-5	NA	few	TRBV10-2	CASRALEQETQYF	TGCGCCAGCAGGGCGCTAGAGCAAGAGACCCAGTACTTC
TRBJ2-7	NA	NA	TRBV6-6	CASWRDFYEQYF	TGTGCCAGTTGGCGGGACTTCTACGAGCAGTACTTC
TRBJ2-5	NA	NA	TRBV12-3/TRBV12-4	CASSPAYGETQYF	TGTGCCAGCAGCCCCGCGTACGGAGAGACCCAGTACTTC
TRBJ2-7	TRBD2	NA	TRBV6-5	CASKPGTTISYEQYF	TGTGCCAGCAAACCCGGGACTACCATCTCCTACGAGCAGTACTTC
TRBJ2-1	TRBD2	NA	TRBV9	CASSVGTSGYNEQFF	TGTGCCAGCAGCGTGGGGACTAGCGGCTACAATGAGCAGTTCTTC
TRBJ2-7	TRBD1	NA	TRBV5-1	CASSPGQGGPYYEQYF	TGCGCCAGCAGCCCGGGACAGGGAGGCCCCTACTACGAGCAGTACTTC
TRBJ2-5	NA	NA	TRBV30	CAWSSGDQETQYF	TGTGCCTGGAGTTCCGGGGACCAAGAGACCCAGTACTTC
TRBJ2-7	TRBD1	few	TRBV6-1	CASSEDPPQGAVGEQYF	TGTGCCAGCAGTGAGGACCCCCCACAGGGGGCCGTGGGGGAGCAGTACTTC
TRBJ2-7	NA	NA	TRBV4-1	CASSPPRSYEQYF	TGCGCCAGCAGCCCCCCGAGGTCATACGAGCAGTACTTC
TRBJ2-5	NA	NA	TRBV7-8	CASSFLPQETQYF	TGTGCCAGCAGCTTCCTACCTCAAGAGACCCAGTACTTC
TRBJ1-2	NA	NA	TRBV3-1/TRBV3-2	CASSQEGGWGYGYTF	TGTGCCAGCAGCCAAGAGGGCGGGTGGGGCTATGGCTACACCTTC
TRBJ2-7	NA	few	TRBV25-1	CASSGRGAGNRIYEQYF	TGTGCCAGCAGTGGCCGAGGGGCGGGAAACCGCATTTACGAGCAGTACTTC
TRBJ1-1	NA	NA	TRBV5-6	CASSPRGSYTEAFF	TGTGCCAGCAGCCCCCGGGGGAGCTACACTGAAGCTTTCTTT
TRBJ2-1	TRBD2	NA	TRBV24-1	CATSRLAGDEQFF	TGTGCCACCAGCCGACTAGCGGGAGATGAGCAGTTCTTC
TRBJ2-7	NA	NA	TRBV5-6	CASSGTNEQYF	TGTGCCAGCAGCGGCACTAACGAGCAGTACTTC
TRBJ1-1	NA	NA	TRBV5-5	CASSWGPQGDNSEAFF	TGTGCCAGCAGCTGGGGACCACAGGGTGATAACTCTGAAGCTTTCTTT
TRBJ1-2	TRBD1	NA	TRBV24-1	CATSDLPDRASYGYTF	TGTGCCACCAGTGATTTACCGGACAGGGCCAGCTATGGCTACACCTTC
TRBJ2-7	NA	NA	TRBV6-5	CASSSAYEQYF	TGTGCCAGCAGTTCCGCCTACGAGCAGTACTTC
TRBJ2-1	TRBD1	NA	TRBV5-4	CASSIGTGGNINEQFF	TGTGCCAGCAGCATAGGGACAGGGGGTAATATTAATGAGCAGTTCTTC
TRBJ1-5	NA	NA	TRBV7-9	CASSLELGSPFSNQPQHF	TGTGCCAGCAGCTTAGAACTAGGGTCCCCATTTAGCAATCAGCCCCAGCATTTT
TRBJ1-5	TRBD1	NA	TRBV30	CAWSYRGQPQHF	TGTGCCTGGAGCTACAGGGGCCAGCCCCAGCATTTT
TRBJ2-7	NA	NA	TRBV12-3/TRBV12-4	CASSGDGEQYF	TGTGCCAGCAGCGGAGATGGCGAGCAGTACTTC
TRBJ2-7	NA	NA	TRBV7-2	CASSFWDLGGDSYEQYF	TGTGCCAGCAGCTTTTGGGACCTAGGCGGGGACTCCTACGAGCAGTACTTC
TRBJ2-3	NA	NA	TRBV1	CTSSQDMGQSTDTQYF	TGCACCAGCAGCCAAGATATGGGACAGAGCACAGATACGCAGTATTTT
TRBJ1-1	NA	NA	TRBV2	CASSVVRGNTEAFF	TGTGCCAGCAGTGTTGTCAGGGGAAACACTGAAGCTTTCTTT
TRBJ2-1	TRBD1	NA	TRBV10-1	CASSPQGDEGNEQFF	TGCGCCAGCAGTCCCCAGGGGGACGAGGGGAATGAGCAGTTCTTC
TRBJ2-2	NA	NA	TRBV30	CAWSRRRTANTGELFF	TGTGCCTGGAGTCGTAGAAGGACAGCGAACACCGGGGAGCTGTTTTTT
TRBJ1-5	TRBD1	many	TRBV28	CATIPRQGRLGNQPQHF	TGTGCCACCATTCCCCGACAGGGGCGTCTTGGCAATCAGCCCCAGCATTTT
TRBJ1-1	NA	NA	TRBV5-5	CASSNYLTGSGMGTEAFF	TGTGCCAGCAGCAATTATCTTACCGGGTCGGGAATGGGGACTGAAGCTTTCTTT
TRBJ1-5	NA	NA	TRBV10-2	CASSELRSTADQPQHF	TGCGCCAGCAGTGAACTCAGGTCAACAGCGGACCAGCCCCAGCATTTT
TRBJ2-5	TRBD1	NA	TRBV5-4	CASSPGRQGQETQYF	TGTGCCAGCAGCCCGGGGCGACAGGGGCAAGAGACCCAGTACTTC
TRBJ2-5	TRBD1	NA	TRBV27	CASSGTGRMETQYF	TGTGCCAGCAGTGGGACAGGGAGGATGGAGACCCAGTACTTC